This T cell receptor (beta chain) is drawn from a study of T cell responses to AZD1222 COVID-19 vaccine. Concerning this clone itself: Its specificity is not known.

The data were produced by immunoSEQ multiplex PCR, yet TCRdb's version contains in-frame clones alone and is incomplete. Of approximately 140,000 clones in the sample, about 90% are singletons; the top ten hold 4% to 6%. Findings of the study overall: Clonal diversity was possibly underestimated; the donors were predominantly white British and more often female. The study found Spike-specific TCR breadth and depth rose after two AZD1222 doses. Only 5 to 7 individuals given AZD1222 were seropositive at baseline. None of the repertoires were sampled until the peak T cell response had passed.

Sequenced material: peripheral blood, taken on day 0 of AZD1222 vaccination. The clonotype comes from an adult in good health.

The DNA of the CDR3 is TGTGCCAGCAGTTCCTCGTTGGGTCGCTACGAGCAGTACTTC. It codes for CASSSSLGRYEQYF. This chain connects TRBV28 to TRBJ2-7; D call uncertain. CDR3 length equals 14 residues. The ends were cut back, 4 bases at V and 3 bases at J, with 13 bases in the middle. CDR1 is MDHEN, CDR2 SYDVKM, per germline.